The T cell receptor (beta chain) described here comes from a study of shared clonotypes between healthy human individuals. Whole-study findings and limits: Sharing across four donors was highest in naive CD4 (roughly 5%) and lowest in memory CD8 (about 0.4%).

Assay: immunoSEQ multiplex PCR; the TCRdb copy retains only in-frame clones and omits some. In the table there are 2 million to 2.5 million clones, roughly 95% of which are singletons. After removal of 3 bases from V and 6 bases from J, the junction contained 8 bases not matched to a gene. Germline V lookup: CDR1 MGHDK, CDR2 SYGVNS. CDR3 length: 14 residues. As for this clone: Its antigen is undetermined.

Each sample came from a Caucasian adult donor living in Nashville, Tennessee. This clonotype originated in a man between 18 and 29 years old in good health. Sequences were obtained from naive CD4+ T cells sorted from blood. Subset given: CD45RA+ positively selected. This sequence joins TRBV25-1 and TRBJ2-7, with TRBD2 identical over 7 bases. The CDR3 loop is CASSDLGGAFEQYF. As DNA, the CDR3 is TGTGCCAGCAGTGATTTGGGAGGGGCCTTCGAGCAGTACTTC.